This T cell receptor beta chain was captured by sequencing in a study of CXCR4 blockade with PD-1 therapy in pancreatic cancer. No neoadjuvant therapy was given before resection to the patients supplying these archived tumor blocks. Germline V gene sequence: CDR1 LNHDA, CDR2 SQIVND (reference sequence). This CDR3 is 15 amino acids long. About this clone itself: The antigen is not known. A read error may produce the germline difference seen at one junction end.

Study observations and caveats: Survival did not correlate with tumor clonality, which averaged 0.14 versus 0.05.

Profiling relied on immunoSEQ multiplex PCR, and the TCRdb table lists in-frame clones only, not all of them. Of about 4,000 clones in the sample, around 38% were seen once. The sequence was collected from a human donor with pancreatic ductal adenocarcinoma. V usage is TRBV19 and J usage is TRBJ1-1, with D possibly matching TRBD1 (5 bases). Sequencing was done on a sample of tumor tissue. CDR3 sequence reads: CASRGLGRTNTEVFF. The CDR3 DNA is TGTGCCAGTAGGGGATTGGGACGGACGAACACTGAAGTTTTCTTT.